These 3 T cell receptor beta chains were all obtained from the same sample, sequenced in a study of shared clonotypes between healthy human individuals. Terminally differentiated effector memory CD45RA+ cells were excluded from the naive CD8 cells, which were CD45RO-negative and positively selected for CCR7. Only in-frame clones appear in the TCRdb table, and some are missing; sequencing was by immunoSEQ multiplex PCR. The table includes almost 700,000 clones, 90% to 95% detected once. Specimen: naive CD8+ T cells sorted from blood. All receptors derive from a man between 25 and 39 years old in good health.

This chain joins TRBV7-3 and TRBJ2-1; the D is unclear. The CDR3 is 14 residues long. Germline V gene lookup returns CDR1 SGHTA and CDR2 FQGTGA. V lost 2 bases, J lost 3 bases, and 8 bases lay in between. The CDR3 loop reads CASSLDGDYNEQFF. The DNA for the CDR3 is TGTGCCAGCAGCTTAGACGGCGACTACAATGAGCAGTTCTTC.

This rearrangement joins TRBV13 to TRBJ2-1; 10 bases agree with TRBD2. The germline V gene encodes CDR1 PRHDT and CDR2 FYEKMQ (reference sequence). The CDR3 is 14 residues long. Trimming cost V 5 bases and J 4 bases; bases outside gene matches: 2. In nucleotides, the CDR3 is TGTGCCAGCAGCCCTAGCGGGGGTTACAATGAGCAGTTCTTC. Its translation is CASSPSGGYNEQFF. Drawing the rest from reference TRBV13 and TRBJ2-1, the complete variable domain is AAGVIQSPRHLIKEKRETATLKCYPIPRHDTVYWYQQGPGQDPQFLISFYEKMQSDKGSIPDRFSAQQFSDYHSELNMSSLELGDSALYFCASSPSGGYNEQFFGPGTRLTVL.

The V call is TRBV18, the J call TRBJ2-3; D is unclear. CDR3 size: 17 residues. Trimming shortened V by 2 bases and J by 2 bases, and 17 bases separated the two germline ends. Germline values: CDR1 KGHSH, CDR2 LQKENI. The CDR3 region is CASSPDPGRGVTDTQYF. As DNA, the CDR3 is TGTGCCAGCTCACCAGATCCGGGCCGTGGTGTCACAGATACGCAGTATTTT.